This TCR beta chain originates from a study of shared clonotypes between healthy human individuals. Study-wide context: Each donor's CD4 naive and CD4 memory cells filled three plates apiece, CD8 naive two, and CD8 memory one. Study observations and caveats: The sharing of 5% to 6.5% of naive CD4 clonotypes was seen across a handful of donors. A limitation of the genetic and exposure-history diversity represented arose from few donors.

All donors were healthy HIV-negative adults lacking recent acute infections or vaccinations. TCRdb's copy holds only in-frame clones and misses some; the assay was immunoSEQ multiplex PCR. The table includes roughly 2.2 million clones, about nine tenths detected once. With regard to this clone: Its antigen is currently unknown.

Germline V CDR1 and CDR2: MDHEN, SYDVKM. CDR3 length equals 14 residues. The germline V and J ends were trimmed by 8 bases and 1 base, with 12 bases remaining between them. V gene TRBV28 combines with J gene TRBJ2-1, with unresolved D. Sequenced sample: naive CD4+ T cells from PBMCs. Subset meaning: CD45RA+ positively selected. The sequence came from a man between 18 and 35 years old in good health. Some clones in this sample may be carry-over from other donors' samples. The CDR3 sequence: CASGPTVSYNEQFF. The CDR3 region has the DNA TGTGCCAGCGGGCCGACCGTATCCTACAATGAGCAGTTCTTC.